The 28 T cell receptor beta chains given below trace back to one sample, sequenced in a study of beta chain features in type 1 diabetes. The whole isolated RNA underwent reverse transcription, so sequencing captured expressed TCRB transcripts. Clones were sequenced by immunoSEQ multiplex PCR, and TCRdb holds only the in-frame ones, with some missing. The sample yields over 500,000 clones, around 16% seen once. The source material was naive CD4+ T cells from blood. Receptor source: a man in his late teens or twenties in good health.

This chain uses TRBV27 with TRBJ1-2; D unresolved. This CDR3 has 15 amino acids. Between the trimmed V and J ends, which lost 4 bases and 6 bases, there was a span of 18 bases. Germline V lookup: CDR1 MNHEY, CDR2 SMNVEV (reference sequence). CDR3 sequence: CASSSDRGRSHGYTF. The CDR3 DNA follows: TGTGCCAGCAGTTCCGACCGCGGACGATCCCATGGCTACACCTTC.

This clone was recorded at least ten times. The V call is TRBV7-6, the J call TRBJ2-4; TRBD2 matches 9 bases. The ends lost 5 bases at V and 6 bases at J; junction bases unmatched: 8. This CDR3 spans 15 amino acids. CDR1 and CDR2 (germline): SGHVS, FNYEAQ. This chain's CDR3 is CASSVTSGRRNIQYF. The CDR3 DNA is TGTGCCAGCAGCGTCACTAGCGGGCGAAGAAACATTCAGTACTTC. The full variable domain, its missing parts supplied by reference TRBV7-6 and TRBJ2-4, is GAGVSQSPRYKVTKRGQDVALRCDPISGHVSLYWYRQALGQGPEFLTYFNYEAQQDKSGLPNDRFSAERPEGSISTLTIQRTEQRDSAMYRCASSVTSGRRNIQYFGAGTRLSVL.

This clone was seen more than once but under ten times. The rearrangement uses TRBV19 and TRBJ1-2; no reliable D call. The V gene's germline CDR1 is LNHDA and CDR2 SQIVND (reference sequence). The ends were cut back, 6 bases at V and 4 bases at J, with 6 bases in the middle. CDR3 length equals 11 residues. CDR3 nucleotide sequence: TGTGCCAGTAGAGTTCTCTATGGCTACACCTTC. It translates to CASRVLYGYTF. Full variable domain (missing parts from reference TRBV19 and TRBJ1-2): DGGITQSPKYLFRKEGQNVTLSCEQNLNHDAMYWYRQDPGQGLRLIYYSQIVNDFQKGDIAEGYSVSREKKESFPLTVTSAQKNPTAFYLCASRVLYGYTFGSGTRLTVV.

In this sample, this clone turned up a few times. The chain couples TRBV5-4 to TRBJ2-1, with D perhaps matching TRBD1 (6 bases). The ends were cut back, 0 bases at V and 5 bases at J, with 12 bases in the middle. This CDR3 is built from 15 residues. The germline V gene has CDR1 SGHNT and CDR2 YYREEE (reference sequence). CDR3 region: CASSLDGQTDNEQFF. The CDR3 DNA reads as TGTGCCAGCAGCTTGGATGGACAGACCGACAATGAGCAGTTCTTC.

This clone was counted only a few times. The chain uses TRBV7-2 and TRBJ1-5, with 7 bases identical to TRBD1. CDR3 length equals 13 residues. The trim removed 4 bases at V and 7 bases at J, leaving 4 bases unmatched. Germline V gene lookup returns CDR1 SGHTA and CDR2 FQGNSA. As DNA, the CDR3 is TGTGCCAGCAGCTGGGACAGCTGGCAGCCCCAGCATTTT. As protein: CASSWDSWQPQHF.

CDR3 coding DNA: TGTGCCAGCAGCTCCGGGCCCCAAGAGACCCAGTACTTC. Translated, it gives CASSSGPQETQYF. The rearrangement uses TRBV5-4 and TRBJ2-5; no clear D. The CDR3 totals 13 residues. Germline V gives CDR1 SGHNT, CDR2 YYREEE (reference sequence). With 3 bases removed from V and 1 base from J, the gap between germline ends came to 7 bases.

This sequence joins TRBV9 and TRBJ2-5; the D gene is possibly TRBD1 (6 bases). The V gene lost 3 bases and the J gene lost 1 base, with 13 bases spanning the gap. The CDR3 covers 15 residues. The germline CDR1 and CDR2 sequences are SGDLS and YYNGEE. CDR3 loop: CASSGFDRSQETQYF. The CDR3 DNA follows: TGTGCCAGCAGCGGGTTTGACAGGAGCCAAGAGACCCAGTACTTC.

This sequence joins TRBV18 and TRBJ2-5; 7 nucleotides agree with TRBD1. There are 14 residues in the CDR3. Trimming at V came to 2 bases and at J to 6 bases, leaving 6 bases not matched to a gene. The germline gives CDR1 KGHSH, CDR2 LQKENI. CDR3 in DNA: TGTGCCAGCTCACCATTAGACAGGGCCAAGACCCAGTACTTC. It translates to CASSPLDRAKTQYF.

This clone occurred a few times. The CDR3 bases are TGCAGCGTTGAAGCGCTCCGCCGGGGCAGAGCCTACAATGAGCAGTTCTTC. This gives the protein CSVEALRRGRAYNEQFF. This chain links TRBV29-1 with TRBJ2-1; D might be TRBD1 or TRBD2, each matching 5 bases. CDR3 size: 17 residues. CDR1 and CDR2 from the germline V gene are SQVTM and ANQGSEA. V was cut by 1 base and J by 2 bases, with 18 bases left in between.

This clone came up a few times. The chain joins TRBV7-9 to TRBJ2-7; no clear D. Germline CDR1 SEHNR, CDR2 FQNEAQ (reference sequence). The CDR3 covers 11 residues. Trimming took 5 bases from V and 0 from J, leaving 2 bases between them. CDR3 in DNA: TGTGCCAGCAGCGTCTCCTACGAGCAGTACTTC. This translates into CASSVSYEQYF.

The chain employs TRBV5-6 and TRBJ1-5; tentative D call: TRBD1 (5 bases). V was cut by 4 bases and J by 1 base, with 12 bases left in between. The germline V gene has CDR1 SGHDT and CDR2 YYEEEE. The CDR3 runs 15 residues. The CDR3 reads CASSVLGTSNQPQHF. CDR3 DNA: TGTGCCAGCAGCGTACTAGGGACGAGCAATCAGCCCCAGCATTTT.

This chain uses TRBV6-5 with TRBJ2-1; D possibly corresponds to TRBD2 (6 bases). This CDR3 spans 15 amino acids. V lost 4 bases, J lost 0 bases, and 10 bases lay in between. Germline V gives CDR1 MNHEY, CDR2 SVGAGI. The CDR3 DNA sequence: TGTGCCAGCAGTTCTAGCGCCTTCTCCTACAATGAGCAGTTCTTC. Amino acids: CASSSSAFSYNEQFF.

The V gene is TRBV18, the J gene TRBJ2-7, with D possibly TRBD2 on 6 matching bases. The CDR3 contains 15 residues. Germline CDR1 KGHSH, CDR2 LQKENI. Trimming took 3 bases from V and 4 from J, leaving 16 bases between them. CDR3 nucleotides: TGTGCCAGCTCACCTTGGGACGGGAGTAGGTACGAGCAGTACTTC. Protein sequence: CASSPWDGSRYEQYF.

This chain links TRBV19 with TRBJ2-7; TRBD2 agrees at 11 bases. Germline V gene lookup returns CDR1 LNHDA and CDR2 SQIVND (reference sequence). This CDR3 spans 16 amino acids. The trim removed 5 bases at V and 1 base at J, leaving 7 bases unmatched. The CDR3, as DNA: TGTGCCAGTAGTCACCCAACTAGCGGGGGTTCCTACGAGCAGTACTTC. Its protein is CASSHPTSGGSYEQYF.

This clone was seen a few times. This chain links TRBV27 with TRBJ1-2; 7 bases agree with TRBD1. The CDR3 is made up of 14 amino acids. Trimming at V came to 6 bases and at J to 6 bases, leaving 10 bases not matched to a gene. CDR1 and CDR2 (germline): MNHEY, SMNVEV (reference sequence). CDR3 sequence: CASSRQGSSDGYTF. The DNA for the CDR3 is TGTGCCAGCAGCCGACAGGGTTCATCGGATGGCTACACCTTC.

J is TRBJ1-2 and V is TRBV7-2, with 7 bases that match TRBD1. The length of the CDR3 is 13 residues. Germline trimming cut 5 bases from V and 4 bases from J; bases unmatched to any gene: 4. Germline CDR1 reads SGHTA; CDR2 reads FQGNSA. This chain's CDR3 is CASSRGQSYGYTF. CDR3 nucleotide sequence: TGTGCCAGCAGCCGGGGACAGAGCTATGGCTACACCTTC.

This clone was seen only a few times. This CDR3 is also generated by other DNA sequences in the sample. This CDR3 reads CASSPGSQETQYF. In DNA, the CDR3 is TGTGCCAGCTCACCAGGCTCACAAGAGACCCAGTACTTC. V gene TRBV18 combines with J gene TRBJ2-5; D not certain. CDR1 and CDR2 from the germline V gene are KGHSH and LQKENI. The V end lost 2 bases, the J end lost 2 bases, and 6 bases lay between the germline ends. This CDR3 has 13 amino acids.

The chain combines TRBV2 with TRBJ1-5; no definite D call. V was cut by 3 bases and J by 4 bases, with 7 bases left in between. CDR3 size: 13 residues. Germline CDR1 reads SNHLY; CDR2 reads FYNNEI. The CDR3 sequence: CASSDIRNQPQHF. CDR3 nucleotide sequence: TGTGCCAGCAGTGACATAAGGAATCAGCCCCAGCATTTT. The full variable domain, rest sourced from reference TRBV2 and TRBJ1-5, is EPEVTQTPSHQVTQMGQEVILRCVPISNHLYFYWYRQILGQKVEFLVSFYNNEISEKSEIFDDQFSVERPDGSNFTLKIRSTKLEDSAMYFCASSDIRNQPQHFGDGTRLSIL.

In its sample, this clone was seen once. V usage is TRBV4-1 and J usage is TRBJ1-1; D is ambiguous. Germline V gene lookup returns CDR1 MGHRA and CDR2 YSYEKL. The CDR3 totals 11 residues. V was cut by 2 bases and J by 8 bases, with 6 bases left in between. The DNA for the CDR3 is TGCGCCAGCAGCCAACGCCGGGAAGCTTTCTTT. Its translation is CASSQRREAFF.

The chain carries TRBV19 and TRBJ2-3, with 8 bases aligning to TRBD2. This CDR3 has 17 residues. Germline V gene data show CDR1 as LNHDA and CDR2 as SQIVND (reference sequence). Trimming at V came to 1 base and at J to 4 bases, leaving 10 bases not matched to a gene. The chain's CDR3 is CASSIGGAGGIADTQYF. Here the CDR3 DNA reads TGTGCCAGTAGTATAGGAGGTGCGGGGGGAATCGCAGATACGCAGTATTTT.

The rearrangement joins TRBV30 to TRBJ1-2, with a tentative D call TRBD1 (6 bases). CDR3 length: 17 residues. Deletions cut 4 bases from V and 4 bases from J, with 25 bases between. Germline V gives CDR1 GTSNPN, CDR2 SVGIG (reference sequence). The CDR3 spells CAWKKMRTVPMRYGYTF. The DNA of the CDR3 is TGTGCCTGGAAAAAAATGCGGACAGTCCCAATGCGCTATGGCTACACCTTC.

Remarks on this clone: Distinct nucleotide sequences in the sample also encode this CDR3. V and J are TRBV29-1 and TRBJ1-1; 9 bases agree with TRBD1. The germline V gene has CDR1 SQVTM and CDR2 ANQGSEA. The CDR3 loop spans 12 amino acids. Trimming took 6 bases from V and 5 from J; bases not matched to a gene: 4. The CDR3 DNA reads TGCAGCGTCCGACAGGGGGGGACTGAAGCTTTCTTT. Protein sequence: CSVRQGGTEAFF.

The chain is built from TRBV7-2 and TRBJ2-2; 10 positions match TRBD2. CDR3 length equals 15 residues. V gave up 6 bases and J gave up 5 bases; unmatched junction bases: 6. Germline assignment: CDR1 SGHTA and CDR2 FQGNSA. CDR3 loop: CASRPPGLATGELFF. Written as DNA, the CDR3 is TGTGCCAGCAGGCCACCGGGACTAGCGACCGGGGAGCTGTTTTTT.

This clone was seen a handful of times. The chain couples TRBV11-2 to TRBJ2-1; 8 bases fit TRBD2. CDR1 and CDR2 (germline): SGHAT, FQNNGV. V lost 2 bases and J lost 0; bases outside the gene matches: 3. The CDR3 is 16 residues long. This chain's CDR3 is CASSLLAGSSYNEQFF. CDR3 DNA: TGTGCCAGCAGCTTATTAGCGGGAAGCTCCTACAATGAGCAGTTCTTC.

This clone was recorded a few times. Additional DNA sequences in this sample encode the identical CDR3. The CDR3 DNA reads TGTGCCAGCAGTTTAAGGGGGATGAACACTGAAGCTTTCTTT. This encodes CASSLRGMNTEAFF. V usage is TRBV27 and J usage is TRBJ1-1; D may be TRBD1 (6 bases). Germline V gene lookup returns CDR1 MNHEY and CDR2 SMNVEV (reference sequence). This CDR3 is 14 amino acids long. Trimming took 2 bases from V and 0 from J, leaving 7 bases between them.

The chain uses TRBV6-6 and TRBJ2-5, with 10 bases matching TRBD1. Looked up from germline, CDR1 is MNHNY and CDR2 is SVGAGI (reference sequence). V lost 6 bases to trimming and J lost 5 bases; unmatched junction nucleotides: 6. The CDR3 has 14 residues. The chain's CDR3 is CASSRDRGLETQYF. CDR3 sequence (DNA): TGTGCCAGCAGCCGAGACAGGGGGCTGGAGACCCAGTACTTC.

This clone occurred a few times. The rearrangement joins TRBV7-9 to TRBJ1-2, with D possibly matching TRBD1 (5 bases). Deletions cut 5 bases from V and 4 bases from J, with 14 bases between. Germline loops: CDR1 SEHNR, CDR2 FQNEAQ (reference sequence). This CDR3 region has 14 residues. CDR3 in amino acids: CASSPPGRPYGYTF. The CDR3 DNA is TGTGCCAGCAGCCCACCGGGACGCCCCTATGGCTACACCTTC.

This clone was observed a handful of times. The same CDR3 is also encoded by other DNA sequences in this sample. The CDR3 nucleotides read TGCGCCAGCAGCCAAGGGAGCAGGGCCCGCACAGATACGCAGTATTTT. As protein: CASSQGSRARTDTQYF. The rearrangement joins TRBV4-3 to TRBJ2-3; TRBD1 might be the D (5 bases). This CDR3 spans 16 amino acids. Trimming removed 1 base from V and 1 base from J, with 12 bases in between. The germline gives CDR1 LGHNA, CDR2 YSLEER.